The text below deals with one T cell receptor beta chain. This sample is part of a study of technical replicates of blood from a handful of donors. Profiling relied on immunoSEQ multiplex PCR, and the TCRdb table lists in-frame clones only, not all of them. The sample holds about 70,000 clones, roughly 92% seen once. The clonotype was recovered from a human donor in good health. Some clones in this sample may be carry-over from other donors' samples. Sample: PBMCs.

CDR3 DNA: TGTGCCAGTAGTATTGGCGGGACCCACTATGGCTACACCTTC. This encodes CASSIGGTHYGYTF. The chain recombines TRBV19 with TRBJ1-2, with D possibly being TRBD1 (5 bases). The CDR3 covers 14 residues. The germline CDR1 and CDR2 sequences are LNHDA and SQIVND (reference sequence). V lost 3 bases, J lost 3 bases, and 11 bases lay in between. The complete variable domain, with remaining parts taken from reference TRBV19 and TRBJ1-2, reads DGGITQSPKYLFRKEGQNVTLSCEQNLNHDAMYWYRQDPGQGLRLIYYSQIVNDFQKGDIAEGYSVSREKKESFPLTVTSAQKNPTAFYLCASSIGGTHYGYTFGSGTRLTVV.